This TCR beta chain stems from a study of T cells in localized non-small cell lung cancer. The method was immunoSEQ multiplex PCR; TCRdb's version includes in-frame clones alone and lacks a portion of them. This table holds about 11,000 clones, 80% to 90% found once. Trimming left V 3 bases short and J 6 bases short, with 11 bases between. CDR1 and CDR2 from the germline V gene are LGHNA and YSLEER. This CDR3 region has 13 residues. The sample here was peripheral blood mononuclear cells, taken before any cancer treatment. The gene calls are TRBV4-3 and TRBJ1-1; no clear D. The receptor comes from a female donor older than 55 with stage II lung adenocarcinoma. CDR3 coding DNA: TGCGCCAGCAGCCACGGCCCCGGGGCTGAAGCTTTCTTT. It specifies CASSHGPGAEAFF.